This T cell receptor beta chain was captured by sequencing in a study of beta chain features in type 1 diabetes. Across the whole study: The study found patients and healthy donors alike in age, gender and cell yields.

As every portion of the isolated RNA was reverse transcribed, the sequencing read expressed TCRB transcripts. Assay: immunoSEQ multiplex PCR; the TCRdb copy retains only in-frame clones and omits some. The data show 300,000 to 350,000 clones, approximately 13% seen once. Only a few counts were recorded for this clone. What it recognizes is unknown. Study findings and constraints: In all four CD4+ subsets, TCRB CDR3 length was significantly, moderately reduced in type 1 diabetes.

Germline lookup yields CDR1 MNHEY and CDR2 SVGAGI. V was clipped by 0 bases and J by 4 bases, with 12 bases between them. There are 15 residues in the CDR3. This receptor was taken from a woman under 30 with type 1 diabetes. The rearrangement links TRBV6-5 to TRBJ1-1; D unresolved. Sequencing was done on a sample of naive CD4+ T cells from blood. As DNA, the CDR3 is TGTGCCAGCAGTTACTCTCCCTTGTGGCCCACTGAAGCTTTCTTT. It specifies CASSYSPLWPTEAFF.